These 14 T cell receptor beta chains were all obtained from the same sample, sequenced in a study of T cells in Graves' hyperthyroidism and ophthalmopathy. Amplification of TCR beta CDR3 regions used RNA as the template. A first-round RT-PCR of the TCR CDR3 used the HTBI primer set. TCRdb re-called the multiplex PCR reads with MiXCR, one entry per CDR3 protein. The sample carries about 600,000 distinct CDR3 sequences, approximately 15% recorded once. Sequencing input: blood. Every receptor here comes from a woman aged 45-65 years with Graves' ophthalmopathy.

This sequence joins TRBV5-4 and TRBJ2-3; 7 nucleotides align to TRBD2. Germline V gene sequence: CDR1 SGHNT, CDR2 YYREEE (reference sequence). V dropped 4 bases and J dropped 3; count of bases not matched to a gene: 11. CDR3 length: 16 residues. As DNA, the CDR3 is TGTGCCAGCAGCATGGGTGCGGGAGTAGGGACAGATACGCAGTATTTT. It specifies CASSMGAGVGTDTQYF.

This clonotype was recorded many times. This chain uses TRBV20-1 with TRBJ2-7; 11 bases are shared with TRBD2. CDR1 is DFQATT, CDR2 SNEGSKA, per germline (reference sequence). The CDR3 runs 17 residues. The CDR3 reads CSLPSGQGTSGIYEQYF. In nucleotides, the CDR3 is TGCAGCCTACCCTCGGGACAAGGGACTAGCGGAATATACGAGCAGTACTTC.

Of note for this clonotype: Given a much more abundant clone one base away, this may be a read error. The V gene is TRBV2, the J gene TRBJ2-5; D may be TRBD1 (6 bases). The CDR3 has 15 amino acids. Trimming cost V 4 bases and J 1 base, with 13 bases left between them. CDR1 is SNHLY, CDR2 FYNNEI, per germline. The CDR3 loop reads CASSGHHRAQETQYF. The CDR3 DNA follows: TGTGCCAGCAGTGGGCACCACAGGGCCCAAGAGACCCAGTACTTC. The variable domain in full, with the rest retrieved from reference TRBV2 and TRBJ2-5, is EPEVTQTPSHQVTQMGQEVILRCVPISNHLYFYWYRQILGQKVEFLVSFYNNEISEKSEIFDDQFSVERPDGSNFTLKIRSTKLEDSAMYFCASSGHHRAQETQYFGPGTRLLVL.

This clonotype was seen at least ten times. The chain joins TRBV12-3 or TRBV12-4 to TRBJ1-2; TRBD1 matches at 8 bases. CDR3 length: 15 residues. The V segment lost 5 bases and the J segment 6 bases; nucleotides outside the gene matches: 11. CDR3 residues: CASSPHPGQGDGYTF. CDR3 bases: TGTGCCAGCAGTCCCCACCCTGGACAGGGCGATGGCTACACCTTC.

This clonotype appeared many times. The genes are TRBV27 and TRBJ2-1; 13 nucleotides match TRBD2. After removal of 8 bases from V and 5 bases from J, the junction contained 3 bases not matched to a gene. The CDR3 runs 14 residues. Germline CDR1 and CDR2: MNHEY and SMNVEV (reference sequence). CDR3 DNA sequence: TGTGCCAGCTACGGACTAGCGGGAGACAATGAGCAGTTCTTC. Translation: CASYGLAGDNEQFF.

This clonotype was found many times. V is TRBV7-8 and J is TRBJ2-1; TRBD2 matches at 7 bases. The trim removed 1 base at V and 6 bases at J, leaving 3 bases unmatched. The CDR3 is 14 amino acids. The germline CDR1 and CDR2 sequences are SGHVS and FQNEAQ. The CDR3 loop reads CASSLVAGFNEQFF. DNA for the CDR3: TGTGCCAGCAGCTTAGTAGCGGGTTTCAATGAGCAGTTCTTC.

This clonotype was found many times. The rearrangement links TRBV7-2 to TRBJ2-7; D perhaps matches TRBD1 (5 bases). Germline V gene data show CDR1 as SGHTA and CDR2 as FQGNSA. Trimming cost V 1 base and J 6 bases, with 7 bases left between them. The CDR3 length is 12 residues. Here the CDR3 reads CASSLVGLEQYF. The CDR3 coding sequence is TGTGCCAGCAGCTTAGTGGGGCTCGAGCAGTACTTC.

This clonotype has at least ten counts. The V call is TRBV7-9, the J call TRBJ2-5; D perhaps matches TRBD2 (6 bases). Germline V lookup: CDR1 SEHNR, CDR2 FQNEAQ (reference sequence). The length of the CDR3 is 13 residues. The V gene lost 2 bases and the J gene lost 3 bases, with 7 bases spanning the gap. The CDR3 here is CASSLLAKETQYF. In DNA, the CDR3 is TGTGCCAGCAGCTTACTAGCGAAAGAGACCCAGTACTTC.

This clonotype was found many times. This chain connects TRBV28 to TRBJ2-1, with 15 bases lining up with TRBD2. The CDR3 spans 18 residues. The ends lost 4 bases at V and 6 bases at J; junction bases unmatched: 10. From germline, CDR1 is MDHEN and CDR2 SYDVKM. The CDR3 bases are TGTGCCAGCAGTTCAGGACTAGCGGGAGGGGGGGTTGGCAATGAGCAGTTCTTC. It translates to CASSSGLAGGGVGNEQFF.

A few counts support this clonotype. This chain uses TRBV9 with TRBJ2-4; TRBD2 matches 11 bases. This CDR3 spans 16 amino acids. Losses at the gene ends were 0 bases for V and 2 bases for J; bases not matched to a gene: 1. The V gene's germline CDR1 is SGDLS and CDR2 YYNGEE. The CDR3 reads CASSVGLAGTKNIQYF. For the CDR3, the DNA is TGTGCCAGCAGCGTAGGACTAGCGGGGACCAAAAACATTCAGTACTTC.

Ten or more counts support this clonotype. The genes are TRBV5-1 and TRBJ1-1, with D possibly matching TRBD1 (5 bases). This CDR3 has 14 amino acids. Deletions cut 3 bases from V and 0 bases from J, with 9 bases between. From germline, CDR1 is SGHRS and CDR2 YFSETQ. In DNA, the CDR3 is TGCGCCAGCAGCTCCCAGGGTGTGAACACTGAAGCTTTCTTT. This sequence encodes CASSSQGVNTEAFF.

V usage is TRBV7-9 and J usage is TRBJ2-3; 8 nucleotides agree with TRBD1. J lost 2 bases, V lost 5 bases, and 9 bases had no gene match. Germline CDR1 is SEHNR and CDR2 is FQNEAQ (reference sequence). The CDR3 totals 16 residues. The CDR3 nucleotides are TGTGCCAGCAGCCCCCGGACAGGGATTGTCACAGATACGCAGTATTTT. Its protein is CASSPRTGIVTDTQYF.

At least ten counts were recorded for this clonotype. Here the CDR3 reads CSAPWTITYEQYF. In nucleotides, the CDR3 is TGCAGTGCTCCTTGGACTATCACCTACGAGCAGTACTTC. V usage is TRBV20-1 and J usage is TRBJ2-7; a weak D match, TRBD2 (6 bases). V dropped 5 bases and J dropped 2 bases, with 13 bases sitting between them. CDR1 and CDR2 from the germline V gene are DFQATT and SNEGSKA (reference sequence). The CDR3 is 13 residues long.

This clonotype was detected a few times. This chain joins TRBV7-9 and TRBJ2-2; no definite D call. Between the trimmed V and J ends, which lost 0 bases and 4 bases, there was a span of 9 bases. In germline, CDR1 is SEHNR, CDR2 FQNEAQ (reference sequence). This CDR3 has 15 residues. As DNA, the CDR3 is TGTGCCAGCAGCTTAGCAGGGTCCCGCACCGGGGAGCTGTTTTTT. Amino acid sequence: CASSLAGSRTGELFF.